The 12 T cell receptor beta chains presented below share a single source sample, sequenced in a study of T cell repertoires in cytomegalovirus infection. One entry per CDR3 protein results from TCRdb running MiXCR on the reads. This sample has over 300,000 distinct CDR3 sequences, with 8% to 9.5% found just once. The sequenced sample was PBMCs. These TCRs come from a human donor in good health (CMV status not recorded). Some clones in this sample may be carry-over from other donors' samples.

This clonotype was detected many times. V is TRBV12-3 or TRBV12-4 and J is TRBJ2-7; 7 bases agree with TRBD2. Unmatched junction bases numbered 8, after V lost 3 bases and J lost 6 bases. CDR3 size: 14 residues. The CDR3 bases are TGTGCCAGCAGTTTTGTTCAGGGAGGGCGCGAGCAGTACTTC. Protein sequence: CASSFVQGGREQYF.

In its sample, this clonotype was seen many times. The chain employs TRBV7-2 and TRBJ2-1; TRBD2 matches at 11 bases. This CDR3 comprises 16 residues. Trimming removed 3 bases from V and 2 bases from J; junction bases left unmatched: 3. Germline V gene data show CDR1 as SGHTA and CDR2 as FQGNSA. DNA for the CDR3: TGTGCCAGCAGCTTCCCTAGCGGGGGGACCTACAATGAGCAGTTCTTC. Translating gives CASSFPSGGTYNEQFF.

The chain links TRBV12-3 or TRBV12-4 to TRBJ1-2; 8 positions agree with TRBD1. V lost 7 bases and J lost 4; bases outside the gene matches: 5. The CDR3 consists of 13 residues. The CDR3 protein is CASTPDRVYGYTF. In DNA, the CDR3 is TGTGCCAGCACCCCGGACAGGGTCTATGGCTACACCTTC.

In this sample, this clonotype turned up many times. This chain connects TRBV12-3 or TRBV12-4 to TRBJ2-3; TRBD1 is a possible D gene (6 bases). This CDR3 is 14 amino acids long. Trimming removed 5 bases from V and 2 bases from J, with 11 bases in between. The CDR3 protein is CASSGQGNTDTQYF. CDR3 DNA: TGTGCCAGCAGTGGGCAGGGGAACACAGATACGCAGTATTTT.

J is TRBJ1-2 and V is TRBV5-4; the D gene is possibly TRBD1 (6 bases). CDR1 and CDR2 from the germline V gene are SGHNT and YYREEE (reference sequence). The length of the CDR3 is 13 residues. With 0 bases removed from V and 6 bases from J, the gap between germline ends came to 9 bases. The CDR3 sequence: CASSLVPGDGYTF. Here the CDR3 DNA reads TGTGCCAGCAGCTTGGTACCAGGGGATGGCTACACCTTC.

The table lists this clonotype with many counts. The chain couples TRBV2 to TRBJ2-7; tentative D call: TRBD1 (5 bases). CDR3 length equals 13 residues. V was pared by 7 bases and J by 3 bases, with 13 bases between. The V gene's germline CDR1 is SNHLY and CDR2 FYNNEI. The CDR3 DNA is TGTGCCAGCAATCCGACAGTTTTCTACGAGCAGTACTTC. Its translation: CASNPTVFYEQYF.

This clonotype has a count of ten or more. This sequence joins TRBV11-2 and TRBJ2-7; D tentatively reads TRBD1 or TRBD2 (7 bases each). The CDR3 consists of 15 residues. The germline gives CDR1 SGHAT, CDR2 FQNNGV. Trimming pared 5 bases from V and 7 bases from J, leaving 21 bases between. CDR3 nucleotide sequence: TGTGCCAGCAGCATGGGCTGGGAGGGGGCGGGGGAGCAGTACTTC. Translation: CASSMGWEGAGEQYF.

The V gene is TRBV20-1, the J gene TRBJ2-5; D remains ambiguous. The CDR3 is 12 amino acids. V was cut by 7 bases and J by 1 base, with 10 bases left in between. CDR1 is DFQATT and CDR2 is SNEGSKA in the germline V gene (reference sequence). The CDR3: CSGHPSQETQYF. In nucleotides, the CDR3 is TGCAGTGGCCACCCATCCCAAGAGACCCAGTACTTC.

This chain joins TRBV20-1 and TRBJ2-3; D ambiguous. Trimming stripped 1 base from V and 0 bases from J, with 14 bases between. CDR1 and CDR2 from the germline V gene are DFQATT and SNEGSKA (reference sequence). The CDR3 sequence is 16 residues long. The CDR3 region has the DNA TGCAGTGCTAGAGGCCGTTCTAGACCCAGCACAGATACGCAGTATTTT. It translates to CSARGRSRPSTDTQYF.

Here the CDR3 DNA reads TGTGCCAGCAGCAACTCGGGACAGGGGACAGAGACCCAGTACTTC. It specifies CASSNSGQGTETQYF. The J gene is TRBJ2-5, the V gene TRBV7-6, with 10 nucleotides matching TRBD1. Germline V gene data show CDR1 as SGHVS and CDR2 as FNYEAQ. The CDR3 runs to 15 residues. V gave up 5 bases and J gave up 4 bases; unmatched junction bases: 7.

This clonotype was detected many times. The chain joins TRBV7-2 to TRBJ2-3, with a possible D match to TRBD2 (5 bases). The CDR3 has 13 residues. V shed 6 bases and J shed 1 base, with 8 bases lying between them. Per the germline V gene, CDR1 is SGHTA and CDR2 is FQGNSA. CDR3 loop: CASRRAGTDTQYF. Written as DNA, the CDR3 is TGTGCCAGCAGGCGAGCGGGCACAGATACGCAGTATTTT.

This chain links TRBV19 with TRBJ2-2, with unresolved D. Germline V CDR1 and CDR2: LNHDA, SQIVND (reference sequence). The CDR3 is 14 amino acids. The V end was cut by 0 bases, the J end by 7 bases, with 9 bases between. CDR3 sequence: CASSIDHTNGELFF. CDR3 coding DNA: TGTGCCAGTAGTATAGATCATACGAACGGGGAGCTGTTTTTT.